Below, 28 T cell receptor beta chains from the same sample are listed, as sequenced in a study of T cell repertoires in cytomegalovirus infection. TCRdb passed the reads through MiXCR, listing each CDR3 protein once. The sample comprises 200,000 to 250,000 distinct CDR3 sequences, around 40% of which are singletons, and about 60% rests with the top ten. What these receptors recognize is not known. The material sequenced was CD8+ T cells from cultured PBMCs, taken from culture after CMV antigen stimulation. These receptor sequences come from a human donor in good health (CMV status not recorded). Some clones in this sample may be carry-over from other donors' samples.

This clonotype was picked up a small number of times. The chain has TRBV7-3 and TRBJ2-3; 7 bases are a match to TRBD1. The CDR3 is 16 amino acids. CDR1 is SGHTA and CDR2 is FQGTGA in the germline V gene. Trimming cost V 4 bases and J 4 bases; bases outside gene matches: 11. CDR3 region: CASSSTGATGADTQYF. The CDR3 nucleotides read TGTGCCAGCAGCTCCACAGGGGCCACTGGGGCAGATACGCAGTATTTT.

This clonotype was seen more than once but under ten times. The gene calls are TRBV11-2 and TRBJ2-7; D is uncertain. Germline V lookup: CDR1 SGHAT, CDR2 FQNNGV. This CDR3 contains 14 residues. V lost 3 bases to trimming and J lost 3 bases, with 12 bases between them. The CDR3, as DNA: TGTGCCAGCAGCTTCGTTGAAGGGTACTACGAGCAGTACTTC. This sequence encodes CASSFVEGYYEQYF.

The chain uses TRBV7-9 and TRBJ1-6; the D is unclear. The V end was cut by 6 bases, the J end by 8 bases, with 11 bases between. Per the germline V gene, CDR1 is SEHNR and CDR2 is FQNEAQ (reference sequence). CDR3 size: 13 residues. The CDR3 DNA reads as TGTGCCAGCAGGTCGGGAGTTGATTCACCCCTCCACTTT. As protein: CASRSGVDSPLHF. The variable domain in full, with the rest retrieved from reference TRBV7-9 and TRBJ1-6, is DTGVSQNPRHKITKRGQNVTFRCDPISEHNRLYWYRQTLGQGPEFLTYFQNEAQLEKSRLLSDRFSAERPKGSFSTLEIQRTEQGDSAMYLCASRSGVDSPLHFGNGTRLTVT.

This chain connects TRBV19 to TRBJ2-7; D possibly corresponds to TRBD2 (6 bases). Per germline, CDR1 LNHDA and CDR2 SQIVND (reference sequence). The CDR3 has 13 residues. The V and J ends lost 1 base and 2 bases respectively, with 6 bases between them. The CDR3 DNA reads as TGTGCCAGTAGTATAGCGGGAGCCTACGAGCAGTACTTC. Its translation is CASSIAGAYEQYF.

The chain recombines TRBV7-8 with TRBJ1-4; D unclear. The CDR3 extends over 14 amino acids. Trimming stripped 0 bases from V and 7 bases from J, with 9 bases between. Germline CDR1 and CDR2: SGHVS and FQNEAQ. CDR3 sequence: CASSLAGKGEKLFF. The DNA for the CDR3 is TGTGCCAGCAGCTTAGCTGGGAAGGGTGAAAAACTGTTTTTT.

The V gene is TRBV27, the J gene TRBJ1-5, with a weak D call TRBD1 (6 bases). The length of the CDR3 is 13 residues. Germline-derived CDR1 and CDR2 are MNHEY and SMNVEV (reference sequence). V dropped 6 bases and J dropped 6 bases, with 12 bases sitting between them. The CDR3 bases are TGTGCCAGCAGGCTGACACAGGGTCAGCCCCAGCATTTT. Translation gives CASRLTQGQPQHF.

The genes are TRBV30 and TRBJ1-1; 8 bases line up with TRBD1. The CDR3 runs to 16 residues. Per germline, CDR1 GTSNPN and CDR2 SVGIG (reference sequence). The ends lost 5 bases at V and 0 bases at J; junction bases unmatched: 11. The CDR3 spells CAWEWGTGDLNTEAFF. The CDR3 region has the DNA TGTGCCTGGGAGTGGGGGACAGGCGATCTGAACACTGAAGCTTTCTTT.

This clonotype was found a few times. This chain connects TRBV27 to TRBJ1-5, with D hard to call. Germline-derived CDR1 and CDR2 are MNHEY and SMNVEV (reference sequence). V gave up 10 bases and J gave up 3 bases, with 10 bases separating them. The CDR3 consists of 12 residues. CDR3 residues: CATRGPNQPQHF. The CDR3 bases are TGTGCCACCAGAGGCCCCAATCAGCCCCAGCATTTT.

The sample holds many counts of this clonotype. This sequence joins TRBV7-8 and TRBJ1-6; TRBD1 might be the D (5 bases). CDR1 is SGHVS and CDR2 is FQNEAQ in the germline V gene. The CDR3 is 16 residues long. Trimming removed 1 base at V and 7 bases at J, with 14 bases between. CDR3 loop: CASSLELGPRNSPLHF. The CDR3 DNA reads TGTGCCAGCAGCTTAGAATTGGGGCCCCGCAATTCACCCCTCCACTTT.

The chain joins TRBV20-1 to TRBJ1-3; no clear D. This CDR3 has 11 amino acids. The V end was cut by 7 bases, the J end by 1 base, with 5 bases between. From germline, CDR1 is DFQATT and CDR2 SNEGSKA (reference sequence). CDR3 DNA: TGCAGTGTGCGTTCTGGAAACACCATATATTTT. Translated: CSVRSGNTIYF.

Only a few counts were recorded for this clonotype. The V gene is TRBV19, the J gene TRBJ1-1; TRBD1 agrees at 9 bases. Trimming cost V 5 bases and J 7 bases; bases outside gene matches: 11. The CDR3 runs to 15 residues. Germline loops: CDR1 LNHDA, CDR2 SQIVND (reference sequence). The CDR3 sequence is CASSPPDRGPGEAFF. CDR3 nucleotides: TGTGCCAGTAGTCCTCCGGACAGGGGACCAGGTGAAGCTTTCTTT.

This clonotype was picked up many times. The chain recombines TRBV7-6 with TRBJ2-7, with TRBD2 identical over 12 bases. In germline, CDR1 is SGHVS, CDR2 FNYEAQ. V gave up 5 bases and J gave up 4 bases; unmatched junction bases: 6. The CDR3 has 15 amino acids. The chain's CDR3 is CASSRGLAGNYEQYF. The CDR3 DNA is TGTGCCAGCAGCCGTGGACTAGCGGGAAATTACGAGCAGTACTTC.

The sample holds a few counts of this clonotype. The chain couples TRBV7-9 to TRBJ1-6; D is ambiguous. Germline values: CDR1 SEHNR, CDR2 FQNEAQ (reference sequence). V lost 0 bases to trimming and J lost 6 bases, with 9 bases between them. The CDR3 is made up of 15 amino acids. The DNA of the CDR3 is TGTGCCAGCAGCTTAGCCCTTGAGGGTAATTCACCCCTCCACTTT. It encodes CASSLALEGNSPLHF.

This clonotype was seen a handful of times. The J gene is TRBJ2-3, the V gene TRBV7-6; 9 bases are shared with TRBD1. This CDR3 spans 17 amino acids. J lost 2 bases, V lost 5 bases, and 11 bases had no gene match. Per the germline V gene, CDR1 is SGHVS and CDR2 is FNYEAQ. CDR3 loop: CASSPQRGQGLTDTQYF. The CDR3 DNA follows: TGTGCCAGCAGCCCACAGAGGGGACAGGGTCTCACAGATACGCAGTATTTT. Using reference TRBV7-6 and TRBJ2-3 for the parts outside the CDR3, the full variable domain is GAGVSQSPRYKVTKRGQDVALRCDPISGHVSLYWYRQALGQGPEFLTYFNYEAQQDKSGLPNDRFSAERPEGSISTLTIQRTEQRDSAMYRCASSPQRGQGLTDTQYFGPGTRLTVL.

The chain joins TRBV28 to TRBJ2-7, with 7 bases aligning to TRBD1. The germline V gene encodes CDR1 MDHEN and CDR2 SYDVKM. The CDR3 is made up of 14 amino acids. The V and J ends lost 3 bases and 2 bases, in that order; junction bases with no gene match: 4. CDR3 sequence: CASSFSTGTYEQYF. CDR3 nucleotide sequence: TGTGCCAGCAGTTTTTCGACAGGGACCTACGAGCAGTACTTC.

This chain links TRBV18 with TRBJ1-5, with a tentative D call TRBD1 (5 bases). V was clipped by 4 bases and J by 5 bases, with 18 bases between them. CDR3 length: 16 amino acids. CDR1 and CDR2 from the germline V gene are KGHSH and LQKENI. DNA for the CDR3: TGTGCCAGCTCACAAAGTCTTGAGGGGCCTGATCAGCCCCAGCATTTT. Its protein is CASSQSLEGPDQPQHF.

This clonotype was recorded at least ten times. CDR3 sequence: CASSLPSGRGNTGELFF. The CDR3 DNA reads TGTGCCAGCAGTTTACCTAGCGGGAGAGGGAACACCGGGGAGCTGTTTTTT. The chain is built from TRBV12-3 or TRBV12-4 and TRBJ2-2; 10 nucleotides line up with TRBD2. J was trimmed by 1 base and V by 2 bases; bases with no gene match: 4. CDR3 size: 17 residues.

This clonotype was detected a few times. The chain has TRBV29-1 and TRBJ2-2; 9 bases fit TRBD2. V gave up 7 bases and J gave up 8 bases; unmatched junction bases: 11. Germline V CDR1 and CDR2: SQVTM, ANQGSEA. The length of the CDR3 is 14 residues. CDR3 sequence (DNA): TGCAGCGCCGACCTAGCGGGGACGGGGGGGGAGCTGTTTTTT. Protein sequence: CSADLAGTGGELFF.

In its sample, this clonotype was seen a few times. The chain has TRBV12-3 or TRBV12-4 and TRBJ2-5; D is possibly TRBD2 (5 bases). V was pared by 7 bases and J by 2 bases, with 17 bases between. The length of the CDR3 is 15 residues. CDR3 nucleotide sequence: TGTGCCAGCACCACCGGGAATAGCAAACAAGAGACCCAGTACTTC. It is translated as CASTTGNSKQETQYF.

V usage is TRBV7-3 and J usage is TRBJ2-1; weak D call: TRBD2 (6 bases). Germline V gene sequence: CDR1 SGHTA, CDR2 FQGTGA. Trimming shortened V by 5 bases and J by 4 bases, and 15 bases separated the two germline ends. The length of the CDR3 is 15 residues. CDR3 in amino acids: CASSPKAGNYNEQFF. The CDR3 nucleotides are TGTGCCAGCAGCCCGAAGGCGGGGAATTACAATGAGCAGTTCTTC. The full variable domain, completed using reference TRBV7-3 and TRBJ2-1, is GAGVSQTPSNKVTEKGKYVELRCDPISGHTALYWYRQSLGQGPEFLIYFQGTGAADDSGLPNDRFFAVRPEGSVSTLKIQRTERGDSAVYLCASSPKAGNYNEQFFGPGTRLTVL.

In this sample, this clonotype turned up once. The chain is built from TRBV4-1 and TRBJ1-1; D gene unclear. Per germline, CDR1 MGHRA and CDR2 YSYEKL. V lost 4 bases, J lost 6 bases, and 9 bases lay in between. CDR3 length equals 12 residues. CDR3 bases: TGCGCCAGCAGCCCCCCGGGCCCTGAAGCTTTCTTT. The encoded protein is CASSPPGPEAFF.

The chain has TRBV7-9 and TRBJ2-1; TRBD2 matches 8 bases. With 7 bases clipped from V and 12 bases from J, the junction kept 17 bases outside the gene matches. Germline CDR1 reads SEHNR; CDR2 reads FQNEAQ (reference sequence). The CDR3 has 15 residues. The CDR3 bases are TGTGCCAGCACCCCGTCGGGGGGGCAAGCAATCTGGCAGTTCTTC. This gives the protein CASTPSGGQAIWQFF.

V and J are TRBV11-2 and TRBJ1-1, with 9 bases fitting TRBD1. This CDR3 region has 16 residues. J lost 3 bases, V lost 1 base, and 6 bases had no gene match. Germline lookup yields CDR1 SGHAT and CDR2 FQNNGV. Here the CDR3 reads CASSLARDREHTEAFF. The CDR3 bases are TGTGCCAGCAGCTTAGCTCGGGACAGGGAGCACACTGAAGCTTTCTTT.

This clonotype came up a few times. V is TRBV27 and J is TRBJ1-5; tentatively, D is TRBD1 (5 bases). CDR3 length: 12 amino acids. The germline V gene has CDR1 MNHEY and CDR2 SMNVEV (reference sequence). Trimming shortened V by 2 bases and J by 6 bases, and 5 bases separated the two germline ends. In nucleotides, the CDR3 is TGTGCCAGCAGTTTACAGGGTCAGCCCCAGCATTTT. It codes for CASSLQGQPQHF.

In its sample, this clonotype was seen once. CDR3 nucleotide sequence: TGTGCCACCAGTGATCGCCGGCGGACAGCGAACACCGGGGAGCTGTTTTTT. Protein: CATSDRRRTANTGELFF. The gene calls are TRBV24-1 and TRBJ2-2; a possible D gene is TRBD1 (6 bases). The V end was cut by 3 bases, the J end by 0 bases, with 13 bases between. The germline CDR1 and CDR2 sequences are KGHDR and SFDVKD. The CDR3 is 17 amino acids.

The chain uses TRBV6-2 or TRBV6-3 and TRBJ2-5; no clear D. The V gene lost 2 bases and the J gene lost 4 bases, with 8 bases spanning the gap. Germline values: CDR1 MNHEY, CDR2 SVGEGT. The CDR3 runs to 13 residues. DNA for the CDR3: TGTGCCAGCAGTTACGAGGTCCGAGAGACCCAGTACTTC. It translates to CASSYEVRETQYF.

The table lists this clonotype with a few counts. This chain connects TRBV12-5 to TRBJ2-1; D remains unclear. Trimming shortened V by 5 bases and J by 7 bases, and 18 bases separated the two germline ends. CDR3 length: 15 residues. The germline gives CDR1 LGHNT, CDR2 FRNRAP. The CDR3 DNA sequence: TGTGCTAGTGGTACCGTTCGGCAGCCTGGAAATGAGCAGTTCTTC. Translation: CASGTVRQPGNEQFF.

The chain joins TRBV12-3 or TRBV12-4 to TRBJ2-7; maybe TRBD1 (5 bases). This CDR3 is 11 amino acids long. The V gene lost 6 bases and the J gene lost 3 bases, with 6 bases spanning the gap. DNA for the CDR3: TGTGCCAGCAGAGGGGACTACGAGCAGTACTTC. As protein: CASRGDYEQYF.